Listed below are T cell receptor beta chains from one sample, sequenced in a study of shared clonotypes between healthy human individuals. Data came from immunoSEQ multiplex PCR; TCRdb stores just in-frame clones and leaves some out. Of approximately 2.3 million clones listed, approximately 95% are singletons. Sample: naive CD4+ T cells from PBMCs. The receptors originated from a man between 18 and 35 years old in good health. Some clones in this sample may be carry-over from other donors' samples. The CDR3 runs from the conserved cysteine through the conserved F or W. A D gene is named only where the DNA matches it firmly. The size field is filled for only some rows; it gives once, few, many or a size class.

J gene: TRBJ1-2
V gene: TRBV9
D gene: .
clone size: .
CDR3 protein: CASSSRDGNYGYTF
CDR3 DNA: TGTGCCAGCAGCTCCCGGGACGGGAACTATGGCTACACCTTC

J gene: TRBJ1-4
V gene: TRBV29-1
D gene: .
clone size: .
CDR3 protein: CSVEDRQGSEKLFF
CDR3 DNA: TGCAGCGTTGAAGATCGGCAGGGCTCTGAAAAACTGTTTTTT

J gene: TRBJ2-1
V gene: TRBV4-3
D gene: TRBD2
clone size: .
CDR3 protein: CASSQAVFGLAGNNEQFF
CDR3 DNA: TGCGCCAGCAGCCAAGCCGTTTTCGGACTAGCGGGCAACAATGAGCAGTTCTTC

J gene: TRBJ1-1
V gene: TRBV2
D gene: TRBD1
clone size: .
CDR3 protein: CASSLQGARMNTEAFF
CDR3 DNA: TGTGCCAGCAGCCTACAGGGGGCCCGAATGAACACTGAAGCTTTCTTT

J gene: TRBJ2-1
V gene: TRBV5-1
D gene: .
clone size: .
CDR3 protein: CASREGGSSYNEQFF
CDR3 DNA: TGCGCCAGCCGTGAGGGCGGCAGCTCCTACAATGAGCAGTTCTTC

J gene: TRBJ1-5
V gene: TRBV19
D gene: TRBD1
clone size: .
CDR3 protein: CASSKLPGTGTNQPQHF
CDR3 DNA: TGTGCCAGTAGTAAACTTCCCGGGACAGGGACCAATCAGCCCCAGCATTTT

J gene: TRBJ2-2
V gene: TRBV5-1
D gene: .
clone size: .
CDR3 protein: CASSLDGGNTGELFF
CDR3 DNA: TGCGCCAGCAGCCTGGATGGGGGTAACACCGGGGAGCTGTTTTTT

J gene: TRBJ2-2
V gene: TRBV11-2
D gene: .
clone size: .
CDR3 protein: CASSLLAGIPGELFF
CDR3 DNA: TGTGCCAGCAGCTTATTGGCAGGCATCCCCGGGGAGCTGTTTTTT

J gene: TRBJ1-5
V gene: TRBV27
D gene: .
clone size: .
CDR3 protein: CASSPDDNQPQHF
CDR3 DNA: TGTGCCAGCAGTCCCGACGACAATCAGCCCCAGCATTTT

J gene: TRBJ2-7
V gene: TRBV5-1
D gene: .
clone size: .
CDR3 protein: CASRFSRDTYEQYF
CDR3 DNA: TGCGCCAGCAGGTTCAGTAGGGACACCTACGAGCAGTACTTC

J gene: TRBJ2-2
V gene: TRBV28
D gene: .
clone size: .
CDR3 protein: CASNTYSGRELFF
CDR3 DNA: TGTGCCAGCAACACCTACTCCGGGAGGGAGCTGTTTTTT

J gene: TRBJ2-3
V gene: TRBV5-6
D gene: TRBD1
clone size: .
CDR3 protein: CASSFRDRGTDTQYF
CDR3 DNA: TGTGCCAGCAGCTTCCGGGACAGGGGCACAGATACGCAGTATTTT

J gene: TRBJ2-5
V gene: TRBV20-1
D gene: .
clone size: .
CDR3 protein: CSAQEETQYF
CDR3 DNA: TGCAGTGCACAAGAAGAGACCCAGTACTTC

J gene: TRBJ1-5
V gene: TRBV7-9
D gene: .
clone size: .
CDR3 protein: CASSPSRGGDNQPQHF
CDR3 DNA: TGTGCCAGCAGCCCGAGTAGAGGTGGAGACAATCAGCCCCAGCATTTT

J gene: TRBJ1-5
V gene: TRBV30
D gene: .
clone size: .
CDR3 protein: CAWSGVPDQPQHF
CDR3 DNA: TGTGCCTGGAGTGGAGTTCCTGATCAGCCCCAGCATTTT

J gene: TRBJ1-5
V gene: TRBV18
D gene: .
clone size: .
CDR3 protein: CASSLRAVDSNQPQHF
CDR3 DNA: TGTGCCAGCTCACTGAGGGCGGTGGATAGCAATCAGCCCCAGCATTTT

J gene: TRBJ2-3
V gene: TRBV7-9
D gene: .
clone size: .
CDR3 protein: CASRGRLETDTQYF
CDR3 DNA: TGTGCCAGCAGAGGCCGGCTGGAAACAGATACGCAGTATTTT

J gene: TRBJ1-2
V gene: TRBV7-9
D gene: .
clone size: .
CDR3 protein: CASSFRDITGYTF
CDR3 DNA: TGTGCCAGCAGCTTCCGGGACATTACCGGCTACACCTTC

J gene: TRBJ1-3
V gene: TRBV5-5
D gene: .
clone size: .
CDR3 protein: CASGDPSSGNTIYF
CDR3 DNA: TGTGCCAGCGGGGACCCAAGCTCTGGAAACACCATATATTTT

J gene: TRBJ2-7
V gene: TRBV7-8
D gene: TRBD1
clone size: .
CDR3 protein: CASSLSGTGGHEQYF
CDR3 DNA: TGTGCCAGCAGCTTATCGGGGACAGGGGGCCACGAGCAGTACTTC

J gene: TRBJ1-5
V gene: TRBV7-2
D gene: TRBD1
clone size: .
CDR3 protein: CASSLGTGGHQPQHF
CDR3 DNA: TGTGCCAGCAGCTTAGGGACAGGGGGCCATCAGCCCCAGCATTTT

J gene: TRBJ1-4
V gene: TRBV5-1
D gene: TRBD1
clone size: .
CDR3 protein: CASSLGQGATNEKLFF
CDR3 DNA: TGCGCCAGCAGCTTGGGCCAGGGGGCAACTAATGAAAAACTGTTTTTT

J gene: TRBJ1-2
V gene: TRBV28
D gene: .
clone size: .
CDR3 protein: CASSLRGDFYGYTF
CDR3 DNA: TGTGCCAGCAGTTTGCGGGGGGATTTCTATGGCTACACCTTC

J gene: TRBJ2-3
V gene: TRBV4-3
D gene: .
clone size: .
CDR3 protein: CASSQGDRGGDTQYF
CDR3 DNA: TGCGCCAGCAGCCAAGGGGATAGGGGTGGGGATACGCAGTATTTT

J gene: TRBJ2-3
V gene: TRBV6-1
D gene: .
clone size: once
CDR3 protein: CASNLGGEDTQYF
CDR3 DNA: TGTGCCAGCAATCTAGGAGGGGAAGATACGCAGTATTTT

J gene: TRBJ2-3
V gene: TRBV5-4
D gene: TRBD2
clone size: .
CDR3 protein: CASSHFTLAGEFTDTQYF
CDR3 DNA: TGTGCCAGCAGCCACTTTACCTTGGCGGGGGAGTTCACAGATACGCAGTATTTT

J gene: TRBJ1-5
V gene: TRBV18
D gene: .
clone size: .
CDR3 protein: CASSPLQDSSGQPQHF
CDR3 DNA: TGTGCCAGCTCACCACTCCAAGACTCGTCGGGACAGCCCCAGCATTTT

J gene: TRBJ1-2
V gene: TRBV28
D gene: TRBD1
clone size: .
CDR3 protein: CASSYDRASSFF
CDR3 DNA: TGTGCCAGCAGCTATGACAGGGCCTCCTCCTTCTTC

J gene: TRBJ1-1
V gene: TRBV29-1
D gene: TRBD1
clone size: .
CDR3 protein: CSVVGQGAETEAFF
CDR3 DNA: TGCAGCGTAGTTGGACAGGGGGCGGAAACTGAAGCTTTCTTT

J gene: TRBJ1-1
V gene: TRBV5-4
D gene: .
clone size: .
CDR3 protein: CASSLALRTRSEAFF
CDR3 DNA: TGTGCCAGCAGCTTGGCCCTTAGGACACGGAGTGAAGCTTTCTTT

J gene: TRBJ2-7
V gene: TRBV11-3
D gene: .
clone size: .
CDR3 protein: CASSLMGRRLSYEQYF
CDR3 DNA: TGTGCCAGCAGCTTAATGGGGAGGAGGCTCTCCTACGAGCAGTACTTC

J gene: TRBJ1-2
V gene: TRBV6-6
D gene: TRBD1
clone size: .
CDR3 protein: CASSAQGDYGYTF
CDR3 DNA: TGTGCCAGCAGTGCTCAGGGGGACTATGGCTACACCTTC

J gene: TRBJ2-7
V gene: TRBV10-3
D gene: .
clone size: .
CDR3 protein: CAIVDSLEDEQYF
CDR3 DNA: TGTGCCATCGTAGACAGCTTGGAGGACGAGCAGTACTTC

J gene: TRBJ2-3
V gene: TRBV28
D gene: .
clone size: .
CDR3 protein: CASSLPNTDTQYF
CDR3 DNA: TGTGCCAGCAGTTTACCGAACACAGATACGCAGTATTTT

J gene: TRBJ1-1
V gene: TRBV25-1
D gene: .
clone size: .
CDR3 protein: CASSESGRARTEAFF
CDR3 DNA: TGTGCCAGCAGTGAATCGGGCAGGGCTCGGACTGAAGCTTTCTTT

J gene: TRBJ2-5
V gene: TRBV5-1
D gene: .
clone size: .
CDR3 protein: CASSFWGQETQYF
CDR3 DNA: TGCGCCAGCAGCTTTTGGGGCCAGGAGACCCAGTACTTC

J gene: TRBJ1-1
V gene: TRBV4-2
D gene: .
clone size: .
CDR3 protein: CASSSARKGDTEAFF
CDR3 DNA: TGTGCCAGCAGCTCGGCCCGAAAGGGGGACACTGAAGCTTTCTTT

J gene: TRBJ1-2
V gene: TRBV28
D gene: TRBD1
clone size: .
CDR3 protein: CASSFRGHSSGYTF
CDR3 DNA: TGTGCCAGCAGTTTCAGGGGGCACAGCTCTGGCTACACCTTC

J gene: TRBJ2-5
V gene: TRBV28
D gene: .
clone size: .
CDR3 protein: CASSRTGTDVGTQYF
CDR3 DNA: TGTGCCAGCAGCCGGACCGGGACGGACGTTGGGACCCAGTACTTC

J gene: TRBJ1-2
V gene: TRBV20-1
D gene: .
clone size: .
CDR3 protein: CSARGQNGYTF
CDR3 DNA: TGCAGTGCTAGAGGTCAAAATGGCTACACCTTC

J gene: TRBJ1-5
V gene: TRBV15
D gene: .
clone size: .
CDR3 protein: CATSTFKTGLFGNQPQHF
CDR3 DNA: TGTGCCACCAGCACCTTTAAAACGGGGCTTTTTGGCAATCAGCCCCAGCATTTT

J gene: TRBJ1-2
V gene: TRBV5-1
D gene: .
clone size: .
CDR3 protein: CASSLVSLSNYGYTF
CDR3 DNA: TGCGCCAGCAGCTTGGTCAGCCTTTCTAACTATGGCTACACCTTC

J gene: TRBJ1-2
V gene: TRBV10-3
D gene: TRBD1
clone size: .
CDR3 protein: CAISEGDSRGGGYTF
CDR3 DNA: TGTGCCATCAGTGAAGGAGACTCCAGGGGGGGTGGCTACACCTTC